This entry lists 28 T cell receptor beta chains sequenced from one sample in a study of PD-L1 blockade in urothelial cancer (dated by TCRdb to 2016 to 2017). Receptor amplification or capture employed the immunoSEQ multiplex PCR assay. What TCRdb holds here is the immuneACCESS table cut down to in-frame rearrangements. Part of the clones is not present; checked against another copy, under half of the missing clones reflect an unresolved V gene, and the others are unexplained. This sample has 38,000 or so clones in its table, and approximately 80% of those were observed once. The ten biggest clones cover over 9.5% of the sample. Per the publication, the time point label means: peripheral blood 6 weeks after treatment start. The sequencing here drew on PBMCs, taken around atezolizumab (anti-PD-L1) treatment. Receptors originate from a man aged 40-49 years with urothelial cancer.

This clone occurred a few times. The chain links TRBV19 to TRBJ1-2; D perhaps matches TRBD1 (5 bases). V was trimmed by 10 bases and J by 7 bases, leaving 13 bases between them. The CDR3 contains 11 residues. The germline CDR1 and CDR2 sequences are LNHDA and SQIVND (reference sequence). The CDR3 loop reads CATDSSSGYTF. The CDR3 DNA follows: TGTGCCACCGACAGTTCATCTGGCTACACCTTC. Looking up the rest from reference TRBV19 and TRBJ1-2 gives the full variable domain: DGGITQSPKYLFRKEGQNVTLSCEQNLNHDAMYWYRQDPGQGLRLIYYSQIVNDFQKGDIAEGYSVSREKKESFPLTVTSAQKNPTAFYLCATDSSSGYTFGSGTRLTVV.

The chain couples TRBV9 to TRBJ2-7, with D possibly being TRBD2 (6 bases). The germline V gene has CDR1 SGDLS and CDR2 YYNGEE. The length of the CDR3 is 15 residues. Trimming cost V 0 bases and J 4 bases, with 14 bases left between them. The CDR3 is CASSVGAGTGYEQYF. CDR3 in DNA: TGTGCCAGCAGCGTAGGGGCGGGAACAGGATACGAGCAGTACTTC.

The J gene is TRBJ1-2, the V gene TRBV28; TRBD1 agrees at 9 bases. The germline V gene has CDR1 MDHEN and CDR2 SYDVKM. The CDR3 runs to 17 residues. With 4 bases clipped from V and 4 bases from J, the junction kept 13 bases outside the gene matches. The CDR3 coding sequence is TGTGCCAGCAGTTCCGGGACAGGGCGCCGCTACGGCTATGGCTACACCTTC. Translated, it gives CASSSGTGRRYGYGYTF.

The chain is built from TRBV5-6 and TRBJ2-3; tentative D call: TRBD2 (5 bases). The CDR3 is 15 amino acids. Germline V gene lookup returns CDR1 SGHDT and CDR2 YYEEEE. V lost 0 bases, J lost 2 bases, and 10 bases lay in between. CDR3 coding DNA: TGTGCCAGCAGCTTGGGCCCTAGCTTCACAGATACGCAGTATTTT. Protein sequence: CASSLGPSFTDTQYF.

This chain uses TRBV2 with TRBJ2-1; TRBD2 aligns across 7 bases. Germline trimming cut 9 bases from V and 12 bases from J; bases unmatched to any gene: 5. The CDR3 spans 10 residues. CDR1 is SNHLY, CDR2 FYNNEI, per germline. The CDR3, as DNA: TGTGCCAGGGGGGGGGATGGGCAGTTCTTC. It yields the protein CARGGDGQFF.

The V call is TRBV29-1, the J call TRBJ2-3, with 14 positions matching TRBD2. The ends lost 6 bases at V and 6 bases at J; junction bases unmatched: 8. The CDR3 runs 15 residues. Germline assignment: CDR1 SQVTM and CDR2 ANQGSEA. CDR3 in amino acids: CSVGGLAGGSDTQYF. For the CDR3, the DNA is TGCAGCGTGGGCGGACTAGCGGGAGGATCGGATACGCAGTATTTT.

The rearrangement links TRBV6-6 to TRBJ2-7; 9 bases match TRBD2. The V gene's germline CDR1 is MNHNY and CDR2 SVGAGI (reference sequence). This CDR3 is 14 amino acids long. The junction had 3 bases not matched to a gene; V was cut back by 4 bases and J by 2 bases. The CDR3 nucleotides are TGTGCCAGCAGTTCGACTAGCGGACCCTACGAGCAGTACTTC. Translation: CASSSTSGPYEQYF.

The chain is built from TRBV6-1 and TRBJ1-1; TRBD1 might be the D (6 bases). The CDR3 sequence is 13 residues long. The germline V and J ends were trimmed by 2 bases and 8 bases, with 12 bases remaining between them. The germline gives CDR1 MNHNS, CDR2 SASEGT. The chain's CDR3 is CASSERTAVEAFF. CDR3 in DNA: TGTGCCAGCAGTGAAAGGACAGCTGTGGAAGCTTTCTTT.

The chain combines TRBV5-6 with TRBJ1-1; D is undetermined. Between the trimmed V and J ends, which lost 4 bases and 4 bases, there was a span of 8 bases. The CDR3 sequence is 12 residues long. The germline V gene encodes CDR1 SGHDT and CDR2 YYEEEE. CDR3 nucleotide sequence: TGTGCCAGCAGCGCCGGGAGCACTGAAGCTTTCTTT. Amino acids: CASSAGSTEAFF.

The chain recombines TRBV7-9 with TRBJ2-1; D possibly corresponds to TRBD2 (6 bases). The CDR3 is 15 amino acids. Per germline, CDR1 SEHNR and CDR2 FQNEAQ (reference sequence). V lost 6 bases to trimming and J lost 5 bases, with 17 bases between them. The CDR3 reads CASRLMGREDNEQFF. CDR3 coding DNA: TGTGCCAGCAGGTTAATGGGCAGGGAGGACAATGAGCAGTTCTTC. Full variable domain (remainder filled in from reference TRBV7-9 and TRBJ2-1): DTGVSQNPRHKITKRGQNVTFRCDPISEHNRLYWYRQTLGQGPEFLTYFQNEAQLEKSRLLSDRFSAERPKGSFSTLEIQRTEQGDSAMYLCASRLMGREDNEQFFGPGTRLTVL.

CDR3 DNA sequence: TGCGCCAGCAGCCCTTCTAGTTCCGCCTACAATGAGCAGTTCTTC. Its translation is CASSPSSSAYNEQFF. This chain uses TRBV4-1 with TRBJ2-1; D unresolved. The V end was cut by 4 bases, the J end by 2 bases, with 12 bases between. The CDR3 is 15 amino acids. The germline V gene has CDR1 MGHRA and CDR2 YSYEKL.

This chain connects TRBV6-5 to TRBJ2-2, with D unresolved. V gave up 7 bases and J gave up 2 bases, with 8 bases separating them. Germline CDR1 reads MNHEY; CDR2 reads SVGAGI. The CDR3 sequence is 13 residues long. The CDR3: CASISPNTGELFF. The CDR3 bases are TGTGCCAGCATCAGTCCCAACACCGGGGAGCTGTTTTTT.

V and J are TRBV5-6 and TRBJ1-2; no definite D call. The germline V gene has CDR1 SGHDT and CDR2 YYEEEE. The CDR3 sequence is 14 residues long. Trimming left V 0 bases short and J 8 bases short, with 14 bases between. The CDR3 DNA reads TGTGCCAGCAGCTTGGGGATTACTAGAGGGGGCTACACCTTC. Protein sequence: CASSLGITRGGYTF.

This chain joins TRBV28 and TRBJ2-3; no definite D call. V was pared by 6 bases and J by 7 bases, with 14 bases between. The CDR3 spans 13 residues. From germline, CDR1 is MDHEN and CDR2 SYDVKM. As DNA, the CDR3 is TGTGCCAGCAGACTACCGCAAATAAATACGCAGTATTTT. Amino acids: CASRLPQINTQYF.

The chain combines TRBV7-6 with TRBJ2-3; 7 nucleotides match TRBD1. Germline V gives CDR1 SGHVS, CDR2 FNYEAQ. J was trimmed by 1 base and V by 7 bases; bases with no gene match: 8. CDR3 length: 15 residues. The CDR3 loop reads CASTKTGAGTDTQYF. CDR3 nucleotide sequence: TGTGCCAGCACCAAAACAGGGGCGGGCACAGATACGCAGTATTTT.

The chain joins TRBV28 to TRBJ1-5; TRBD1 is a possible D gene (5 bases). Germline V CDR1 and CDR2: MDHEN, SYDVKM. This CDR3 comprises 12 residues. Trimming pared 5 bases from V and 7 bases from J, leaving 9 bases between. The CDR3, as DNA: TGTGCCAGCAGTAAGGGGCAGCAGCCCCAGCATTTT. Translated, it gives CASSKGQQPQHF.

CDR3 region: CASSLGLLKETQYF. CDR3 sequence (DNA): TGCGCCAGCAGCTTGGGACTACTCAAAGAGACCCAGTACTTC. This chain uses TRBV5-1 with TRBJ2-5; possibly TRBD2 for D (5 bases). V was shortened by 0 bases and J by 3 bases, with 9 bases between the two germline ends. This CDR3 spans 14 amino acids. The germline V gene has CDR1 SGHRS and CDR2 YFSETQ. The complete variable domain, with remaining parts taken from reference TRBV5-1 and TRBJ2-5, reads KAGVTQTPRYLIKTRGQQVTLSCSPISGHRSVSWYQQTPGQGLQFLFEYFSETQRNKGNFPGRFSGRQFSNSRSEMNVSTLELGDSALYLCASSLGLLKETQYFGPGTRLLVL.

The V call is TRBV9, the J call TRBJ2-1; TRBD2 agrees at 7 bases. CDR1 SGDLS and CDR2 YYNGEE come from the germline V gene. CDR3 length equals 15 residues. J was trimmed by 6 bases and V by 0 bases; bases with no gene match: 6. CDR3 residues: CASSVVAGASNEQFF. In DNA, the CDR3 is TGTGCCAGCAGCGTAGTCGCGGGAGCGTCCAATGAGCAGTTCTTC.

The chain is built from TRBV11-3 and TRBJ2-3; weak D call: TRBD2 (5 bases). This CDR3 region has 15 residues. Germline V CDR1 and CDR2: SGHNT, YENEEA. V dropped 5 bases and J dropped 2 bases, with 14 bases sitting between them. In nucleotides, the CDR3 is TGTGCCAGCAGCCTGATCGGAGGTGCCACAGATACGCAGTATTTT. Amino acid sequence: CASSLIGGATDTQYF.

This clone was counted once. The chain joins TRBV7-9 to TRBJ2-7; D unresolved. The CDR3 covers 14 residues. CDR1 and CDR2 from the germline V gene are SEHNR and FQNEAQ (reference sequence). Trimming shortened V by 5 bases and J by 0 bases, and 11 bases separated the two germline ends. CDR3 protein: CASSLGQDSYEQYF. CDR3 nucleotide sequence: TGTGCCAGCAGCCTAGGGCAGGACTCCTACGAGCAGTACTTC.

The gene calls are TRBV5-3 and TRBJ2-6; a weak D match, TRBD1 (6 bases). TRBV5-3 has ORF status, its function being uncertain. V lost 0 bases, J lost 3 bases, and 10 bases lay in between. CDR3 length: 16 residues. CDR3 in amino acids: CARSLGRGHGANVLTF. DNA of the CDR3: TGTGCCAGAAGCTTGGGCAGGGGTCATGGGGCCAACGTCCTGACTTTC.

The V call is TRBV4-2, the J call TRBJ2-7; D is undetermined. This CDR3 contains 13 residues. Germline CDR1 is LGHNA and CDR2 is YNFKEQ. With 1 base removed from V and 3 bases from J, the gap between germline ends came to 7 bases. The CDR3 region has the DNA TGTGCCAGCAGCCAAGGCAGGAACTACGAGCAGTACTTC. Encoded protein: CASSQGRNYEQYF.

V and J are TRBV9 and TRBJ2-1; 10 bases line up with TRBD2. V was clipped by 0 bases and J by 7 bases; unmatched bases: 1. Germline CDR1 SGDLS, CDR2 YYNGEE. This CDR3 is built from 14 residues. The CDR3 DNA is TGTGCCAGCAGCGTAGAGACTAGCGGGAATGAGCAGTTCTTC. It is translated as CASSVETSGNEQFF.

The sample holds one count of this clone. This rearrangement joins TRBV7-3 to TRBJ2-7; the D is unclear. Trimming removed 2 bases from V and 4 bases from J, with 15 bases in between. Germline assignment: CDR1 SGHTA and CDR2 FQGTGA. The CDR3 loop spans 15 amino acids. The chain's CDR3 is CASSLPQLLEYEQYF. For the CDR3, the DNA is TGTGCCAGCAGCTTACCCCAGCTCCTAGAGTACGAGCAGTACTTC.

This clone was seen only a few times. The chain employs TRBV10-3 and TRBJ2-7, with D maybe TRBD1 (6 bases). V was trimmed by 4 bases and J by 0 bases, leaving 10 bases between them. Germline V gene sequence: CDR1 ENHRY, CDR2 SYGVKD. The CDR3 sequence is 14 residues long. For the CDR3, the DNA is TGTGCCATCAGTGGGAGGACAGCCTCCTACGAGCAGTACTTC. Translating it yields CAISGRTASYEQYF.

V usage is TRBV29-1 and J usage is TRBJ1-3; no reliable D call. Germline lookup yields CDR1 SQVTM and CDR2 ANQGSEA. The CDR3 has 13 residues. Trimming cost V 6 bases and J 0 bases, with 9 bases left between them. In nucleotides, the CDR3 is TGCAGCGTCGCGACACCCTCTGGAAACACCATATATTTT. This sequence encodes CSVATPSGNTIYF.

Written as DNA, the CDR3 is TGTGCCAGCAGCCCATCCGGGACAGCGCGAGAAAAACTGTTTTTT. Its protein is CASSPSGTAREKLFF. V gene TRBV7-2 combines with J gene TRBJ1-4; 7 bases are shared with TRBD1. The trim removed 5 bases at V and 8 bases at J, leaving 11 bases unmatched. The CDR3 contains 15 residues. From germline, CDR1 is SGHTA and CDR2 FQGNSA.

The chain links TRBV29-1 to TRBJ2-3, with D maybe TRBD1 (6 bases). Germline assignment: CDR1 SQVTM and CDR2 ANQGSEA. Trimming shortened V by 5 bases and J by 1 base, and 16 bases separated the two germline ends. CDR3 length: 15 amino acids. The CDR3 reads CSVKGGEGGTDTQYF. The CDR3, as DNA: TGCAGCGTTAAAGGTGGTGAGGGGGGCACAGATACGCAGTATTTT.